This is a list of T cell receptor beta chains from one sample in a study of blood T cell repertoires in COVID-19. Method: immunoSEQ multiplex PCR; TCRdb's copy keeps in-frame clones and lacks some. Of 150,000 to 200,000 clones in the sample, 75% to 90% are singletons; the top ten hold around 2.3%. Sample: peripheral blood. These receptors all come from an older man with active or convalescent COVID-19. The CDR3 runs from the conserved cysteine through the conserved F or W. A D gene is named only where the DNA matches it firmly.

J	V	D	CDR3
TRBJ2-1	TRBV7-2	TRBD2	CASSPLVRGLAVYNEQFF
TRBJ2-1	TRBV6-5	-	CASSYSLGRGYNEQFF
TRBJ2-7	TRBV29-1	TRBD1	CSVEGTGTYEQYF
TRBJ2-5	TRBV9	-	CASSVGSTMSETQYF
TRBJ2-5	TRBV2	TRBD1	CASGQGALQETQYF
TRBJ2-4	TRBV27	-	CASSPGAMYIQYF
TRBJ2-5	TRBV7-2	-	CASSLDRLETQYF
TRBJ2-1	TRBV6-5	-	CASTTGSEQFF
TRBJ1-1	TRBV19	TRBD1	CATINRQGNTEAFF
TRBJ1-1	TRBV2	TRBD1	CATGQGRWNTEAFF
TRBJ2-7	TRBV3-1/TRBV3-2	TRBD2	CASSHILAGAYEQYF
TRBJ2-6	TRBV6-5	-	CASQQGGAGANVLTF
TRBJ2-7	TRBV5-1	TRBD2	CASSTSGSGSYEQYF
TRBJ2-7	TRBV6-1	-	CASSEGGSPYEQYF
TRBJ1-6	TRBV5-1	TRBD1	CASSLGQDNSPLHF
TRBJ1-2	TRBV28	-	CASSLRLTGLNYGYTF
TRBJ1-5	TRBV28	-	CASSLRGENQPQHF
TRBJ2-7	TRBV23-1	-	CASSHRRVAYEQYF
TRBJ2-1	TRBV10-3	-	CAISEREARDNEQFF
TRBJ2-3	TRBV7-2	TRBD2	CASSLQTSPLDTDTQYF
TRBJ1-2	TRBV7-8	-	CASSLGHKNYGYTF
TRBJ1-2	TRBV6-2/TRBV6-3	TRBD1	CASSMDRGIYGYTF
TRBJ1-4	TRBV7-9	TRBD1	CAANRGTNEKLFF
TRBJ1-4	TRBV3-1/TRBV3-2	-	CASSPGGAIEKLFF
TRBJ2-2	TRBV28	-	CASSLEGRMNTGELFF
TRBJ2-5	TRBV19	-	CASRANGIETQYF
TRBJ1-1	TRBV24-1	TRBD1	CATSSPGGTEAFF
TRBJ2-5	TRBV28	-	CASSFSTGAQETQYF
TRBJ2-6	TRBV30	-	CAWSVNRRTSGANVLTF
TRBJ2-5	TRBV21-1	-	CASSMGQDQETQYF
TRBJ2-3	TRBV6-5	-	CASRQSSTDTQYF
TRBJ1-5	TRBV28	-	CASSLEVQPQHF
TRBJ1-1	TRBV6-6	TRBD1	CASSPGTAFQNTEAFF
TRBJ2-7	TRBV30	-	CAWSVGGATYEQYF
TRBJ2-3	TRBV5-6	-	CASSLGGVPGTDTQYF
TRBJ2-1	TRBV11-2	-	CASSLMQGYNEQFF
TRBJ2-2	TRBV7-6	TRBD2	CASSEGLAGTGELFF
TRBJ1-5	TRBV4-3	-	CASSRNSNQPQHF
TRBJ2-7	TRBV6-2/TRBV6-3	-	CASSDVSGRSYEQYF
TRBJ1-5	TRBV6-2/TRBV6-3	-	CASSYFSGDQPQHF
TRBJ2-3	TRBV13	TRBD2	CASSGGLGDTQYF
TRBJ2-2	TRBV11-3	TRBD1	CASSPGQGGTGELFF
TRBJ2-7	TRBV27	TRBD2	CASSLWGKTGVSGRNYEQYF
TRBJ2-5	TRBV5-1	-	CASSSISPQGQETQYF
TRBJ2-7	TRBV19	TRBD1	CASSTPGQGPYEQYF